This is a list of T cell receptor beta chains from one sample in a study of spatial heterogeneity in lung cancer. MiXCR, applied by TCRdb to the 5' RACE reads, yields one record per CDR3 protein. The table lists 77,000 or so distinct CDR3 sequences, 15% to 25% of them singletons. The source was PBMCs, collected at surgery. These receptors came from a male donor with early-stage non-small cell lung cancer. CDR3s include the opening cysteine and the closing phenylalanine or tryptophan. A D gene is named only where the DNA matches it firmly. The size entry is marked missing in some rows and otherwise reads once, few, many or a size class.

j_call v_call clone_size d_call cdr3_aa cdr3_nt
TRBJ1-1 TRBV6-5 many NA CASSYSDRNTEAFF TGTGCCAGCAGTTACTCCGACAGGAACACTGAAGCTTTCTTT
TRBJ2-7 TRBV6-2/TRBV6-3 NA NA CASSGGYLYEQYF TGTGCCAGCAGTGGGGGCTATCTTTACGAGCAGTACTTC
TRBJ1-5 TRBV19 few NA CASAQGREAQPQHF TGTGCCAGCGCCCAGGGAAGGGAGGCTCAGCCCCAGCATTTT
TRBJ1-1 TRBV11-2 NA NA CASKNPGENPEAFF TGTGCCAGTAAAAATCCGGGAGAAAACCCTGAAGCTTTCTTT
TRBJ2-5 TRBV3-1 NA NA CASSQDPGETQYF TGTGCCAGCAGCCAAGATCCTGGGGAGACCCAGTACTTC
TRBJ2-5 TRBV9 NA TRBD2 CASSVGTSGRETQYF TGTGCCAGCAGCGTCGGGACTAGCGGGCGTGAGACCCAGTACTTC
TRBJ2-5 TRBV24-1 few NA CATSDSSGAQETQYF TGTGCCACCAGTGATTCCTCAGGGGCCCAAGAGACCCAGTACTTC
TRBJ2-1 TRBV2 few TRBD2 CASSPTSGWPSEQFF TGTGCCAGCAGTCCGACTAGCGGGTGGCCTAGTGAGCAGTTCTTC
TRBJ2-1 TRBV4-2 NA NA CASSDLSDNEQFF TGTGCCAGCAGCGATCTATCGGACAATGAGCAGTTCTTC
TRBJ1-2 TRBV7-2 few NA CASSLGPGRGGYGYTF TGTGCCAGCAGCTTAGGGCCCGGCAGGGGAGGATATGGCTACACCTTC
TRBJ1-1 TRBV7-9 few NA CASSSQGNEAFF TGTGCCAGCAGCTCACAGGGTAATGAAGCTTTCTTT
TRBJ2-1 TRBV29-1 NA NA CSVRGGHNEQFF TGCAGCGTTAGGGGAGGTCACAATGAGCAGTTCTTC
TRBJ2-2 TRBV7-9 many NA CASSFGTTGELFF TGTGCCAGCAGCTTCGGAACGACTGGGGAGCTGTTTTTT
TRBJ1-5 TRBV2 few TRBD1 CASLGEGAQPQHF TGTGCCAGCTTAGGGGAGGGGGCTCAGCCCCAGCATTTT
TRBJ2-4 TRBV13 few TRBD2 CASSTLSGKSDIQYF TGTGCCAGCAGCACACTTAGCGGGAAGTCCGACATTCAGTACTTC
TRBJ2-7 TRBV29-1 many TRBD1 CSVEDSGQGYEQYF TGCAGCGTAGAAGACTCGGGACAGGGGTACGAGCAGTACTTC
TRBJ2-7 TRBV6-2/TRBV6-3 NA TRBD1 CASRSGTGPTKQYF TGTGCCAGCAGATCCGGGACAGGACCTACGAAGCAGTACTTC
TRBJ2-1 TRBV5-1 few TRBD2 CASSFPSGRAIGYEQFF TGCGCCAGCAGCTTCCCTAGCGGGAGGGCCATTGGGTATGAGCAGTTCTTC
TRBJ1-2 TRBV5-1 few TRBD1 CASSLGTGYGYTF TGCGCCAGCAGCTTGGGGACAGGGTATGGCTACACCTTC
TRBJ2-5 TRBV20-1 NA NA CSARVTGPLETQYF TGCAGTGCTAGAGTGACAGGACCCCTGGAGACCCAGTACTTC
TRBJ2-1 TRBV7-3 NA NA CTSSLTGGVYNEQFF TGTACCAGCAGCTTAACCGGCGGCGTCTACAATGAGCAGTTCTTC
TRBJ1-1 TRBV20-1 many NA CSASKGQGDEAFF TGCAGTGCCTCAAAGGGGCAGGGTGATGAAGCTTTCTTT
TRBJ2-1 TRBV15 NA TRBD2 CATSRSRGTTSNEQFF TGTGCCACCAGCAGAAGCCGGGGGACTACCAGTAATGAGCAGTTCTTC
TRBJ2-1 TRBV11-1 NA NA CASSLTLWSDEQFF TGTGCCAGCAGCTTGACACTATGGAGCGATGAGCAGTTCTTC
TRBJ2-5 TRBV7-2 NA TRBD2 CASSRHPSGGGETQYF TGTGCCAGCAGCCGCCACCCTAGCGGGGGGGGCGAGACCCAGTACTTC
TRBJ2-2 TRBV5-1 NA NA CASSLAADTGELFF TGCGCCAGCAGCTTGGCCGCAGACACCGGGGAGCTGTTTTTT
TRBJ1-1 TRBV12-3/TRBV12-4 NA NA CASSFLQQNTEAFF TGTGCCAGCAGTTTTTTACAGCAGAACACTGAAGCTTTCTTT
TRBJ2-2 TRBV20-1 NA TRBD2 CSATSGREIGELFF TGCAGTGCTACCAGCGGGAGAGAAATCGGGGAGCTGTTTTTT
TRBJ1-5 TRBV21-1 NA NA CASSKEGRRSYSNQPQHF TGTGCCAGCAGCAAAGAGGGGAGGCGGTCCTATAGCAATCAGCCCCAGCATTTT
TRBJ2-7 TRBV10-3 NA NA CAISESTRAHEQYF TGTGCCATCAGTGAGTCGACCAGGGCCCACGAGCAGTACTTC
TRBJ2-1 TRBV24-1 few NA CATSDFSRSSYNEQFF TGTGCCACCAGTGATTTTTCTAGGAGCTCCTACAATGAGCAGTTCTTC
TRBJ2-7 TRBV28 NA TRBD1 CASSSQGARNVLYF TGTGCCAGCAGTTCCCAGGGGGCGCGAAATGTACTGTACTTC
TRBJ2-7 TRBV5-1 NA NA CASSFGGQGDEQYF TGCGCCAGCAGCTTCGGCGGGCAAGGCGACGAGCAGTACTTC